This T cell receptor (beta chain) was obtained from a study of beta chain features in type 1 diabetes. General observations from the study: A moderate, significant TCRB CDR3 shortening appeared in type 1 diabetes across four CD4+ subsets.

With respect to this clone: Its antigen is unidentified.

Sequencing targeted expressed TCRB transcripts, as all isolated RNA had been reverse transcribed. Data came from immunoSEQ multiplex PCR; TCRdb stores just in-frame clones and leaves some out. The sample lists hundreds of thousands of clones; around 16% were seen once. Per the germline V gene, CDR1 is SGHTA and CDR2 is FQGNSA. V gave up 0 bases and J gave up 2 bases, with 10 bases separating them. The CDR3 runs to 15 residues. This clonotype was sampled from a man between 18 and 29 years old in good health. The rearrangement joins TRBV7-2 to TRBJ1-2; the D is unclear. The sequenced material came from naive CD4+ T cells from blood. CDR3 bases: TGTGCCAGCAGCTTAGCGCGGACGGAGAACTATGGCTACACCTTC. Translating it yields CASSLARTENYGYTF. The whole variable domain, remainder taken from reference TRBV7-2 and TRBJ1-2, is GAGVSQSPSNKVTEKGKDVELRCDPISGHTALYWYRQSLGQGLEFLIYFQGNSAPDKSGLPSDRFSAERTGGSVSTLTIQRTQQEDSAVYLCASSLARTENYGYTFGSGTRLTVV.